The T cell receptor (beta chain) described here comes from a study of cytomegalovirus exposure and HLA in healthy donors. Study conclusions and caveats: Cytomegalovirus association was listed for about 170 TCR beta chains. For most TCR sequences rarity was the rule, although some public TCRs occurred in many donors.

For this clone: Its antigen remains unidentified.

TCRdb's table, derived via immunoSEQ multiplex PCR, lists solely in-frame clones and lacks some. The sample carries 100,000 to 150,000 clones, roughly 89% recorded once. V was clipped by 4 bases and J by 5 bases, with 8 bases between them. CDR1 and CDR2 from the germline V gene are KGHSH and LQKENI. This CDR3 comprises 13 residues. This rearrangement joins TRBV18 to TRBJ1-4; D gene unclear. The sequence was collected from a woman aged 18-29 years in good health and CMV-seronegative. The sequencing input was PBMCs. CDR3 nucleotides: TGTGCCAGCTCACGGGGAGGGAATGAAAAACTGTTTTTT. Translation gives CASSRGGNEKLFF. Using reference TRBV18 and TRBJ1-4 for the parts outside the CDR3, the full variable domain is NAGVMQNPRHLVRRRGQEARLRCSPMKGHSHVYWYRQLPEEGLKFMVYLQKENIIDESGMPKERFSAEFPKEGPSILRIQQVVRGDSAAYFCASSRGGNEKLFFGSGTQLSVL.